This TCR beta chain was obtained from a study of T-cell memory formation after mild COVID-19 (dated by TCRdb to about 2021). The study in broad terms: TCR sequence clusters from the two donors were largely donor specific. Longitudinal TCRalpha and TCRbeta repertoire sequencing tracked T-cell clones expanding and contracting after mild COVID-19 in a couple of donors. The cohort comprised two young, previously healthy adult volunteers, one female and one male. On the study overall, not on this receptor specifically: The study covered only a couple of mild cases, and larger cohorts including severe cases with pre-infection samples were considered necessary. SARS-CoV-2 specificity was not confirmed for the second-wave clones peaking on day 37. Clones contracting from day 15 to 85 had balanced CD4/CD8 phenotypes, while a second wave expanding from day 15 to 37 was biased towards CD4+. Some responding clones were found in pre-infection memory, which suggests that pre-existing cross-reactive memory T cells took part in the SARS-CoV-2 response. Contracting CD4+ clones turned up mainly in the CM and EM memory subsets, whereas EMRA was where CD8+ clones were enriched.

V is cut by 3 bases and J by 2 bases, and the space between the germline ends is 8 bases. Via the germline V gene (reference sequence), CDR1 is SEHNR and CDR2 FQNEAQ. Spanning cysteine to phenylalanine, the CDR3 consists of 15 amino acids. Only CDR3 DNA is held: 45 bases, read in frame from base 1. Worth noting for this clonotype: Its antigen specificity is not known. No base quality information exists; no much larger clone differs at one position.

Ficoll-Paque density gradient centrifugation was used to isolate PBMCs. TCRdb lists the instrument as Illumina NovaSeq 6000. TCRalpha and TCRbeta cDNA libraries were constructed by 5'RACE with constant-segment primers, with sample barcodes and unique molecular identifiers being introduced. Trizol reagent was used to extract RNA from every sample. The libraries were amplified in two PCR steps, and the second step added a second sample barcode and Illumina TruSeq adapters. Sequencing of libraries was performed on an Illumina NovaSeq with 2 x 150 bp paired-end reads. The original pipeline was this. With migec v1.2.7, reads were demultiplexed and then collapsed into UMI-guided consensus sequences. Using mixcr v2.1.11, UMI consensuses were aligned to TRA and TRB V and J templates and then assembled into clonotypes. Clonotypes were classified as expanded or contracted when called significant by both edgeR and NoisET, with noise models trained on biological replicates. For edgeR calls, a false discovery rate-adjusted p below 0.01 and a log2 fold-change threshold of 1 were applied. As an exploratory analysis of dynamics, max-normalized trajectories of the 1000 most abundant clonotypes were examined by PCA with hierarchical clustering. Separately sequenced CD4+ and CD8+ repertoires were used to assign the CD4 or CD8 phenotype of responding clones. Using fastp trimming at Q25 and MiXCR clonotype assembly, TCRdb reanalyzed the public sequencing data and kept in-frame beta chains. Entries are consolidated by CDR3 protein sequence, retaining the most common genes and DNA. TCRdb, not the original authors, processed these V and J calls. This sample gives about 210,000 distinct CDR3 sequences in total; around 30% of them show up just once. The top ten hold roughly 11% of the sample.

The receptor was derived from an adult woman who had mild COVID-19 (a few samples of this study predate the infection). The sample titles of this study are shuffled in the database, so cell type and time point are left out; the donor was told from shared clones. Sequenced: PBMCs or a T cell subset sorted from them (not recorded which). The chain is made from TRBV7-9 and TRBJ2-6; the D segment cannot be called with confidence. The DNA sequence is as follows: TGTGCCAGCAGCTTGGGGTATACTGGGGCCAACGTCCTGACTTTC. It encodes CASSLGYTGANVLTF. When the CDR3 is completed using the reference TRBV7-9 and TRBJ2-6 genes on either side, the full variable domain is DTGVSQNPRHKITKRGQNVTFRCDPISEHNRLYWYRQTLGQGPEFLTYFQNEAQLEKSRLLSDRFSAERPKGSFSTLEIQRTEQGDSAMYLCASSLGYTGANVLTFGAGSRLTVL.